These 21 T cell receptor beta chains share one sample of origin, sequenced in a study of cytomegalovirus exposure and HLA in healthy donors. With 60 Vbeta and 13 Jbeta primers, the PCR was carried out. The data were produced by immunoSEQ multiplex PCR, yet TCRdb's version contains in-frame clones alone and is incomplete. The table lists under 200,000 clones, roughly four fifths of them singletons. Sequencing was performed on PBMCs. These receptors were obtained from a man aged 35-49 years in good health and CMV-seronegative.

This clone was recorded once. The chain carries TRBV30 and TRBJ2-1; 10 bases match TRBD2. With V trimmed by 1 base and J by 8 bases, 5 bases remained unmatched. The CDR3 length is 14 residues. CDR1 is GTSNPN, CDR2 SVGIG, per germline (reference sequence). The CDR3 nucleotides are TGTGCCTGGAGTGGGCTAGCGGGAGTGGATGAGCAGTTCTTC. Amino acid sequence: CAWSGLAGVDEQFF.

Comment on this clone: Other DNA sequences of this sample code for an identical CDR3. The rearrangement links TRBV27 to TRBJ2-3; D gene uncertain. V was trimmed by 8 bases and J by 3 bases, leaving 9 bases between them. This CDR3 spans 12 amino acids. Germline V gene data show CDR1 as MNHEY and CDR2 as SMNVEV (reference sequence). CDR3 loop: CASRTRTDTQYF. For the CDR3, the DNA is TGTGCCAGCCGAACGAGGACAGATACGCAGTATTTT.

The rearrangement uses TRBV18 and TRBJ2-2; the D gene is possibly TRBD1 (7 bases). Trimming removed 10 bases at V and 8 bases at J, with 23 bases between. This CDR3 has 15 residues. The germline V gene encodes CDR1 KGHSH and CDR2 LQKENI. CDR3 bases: TGTGCCAACGGTCCGCGGACAGGTGGGACTGGGGAGCTGTTTTTT. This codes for CANGPRTGGTGELFF.

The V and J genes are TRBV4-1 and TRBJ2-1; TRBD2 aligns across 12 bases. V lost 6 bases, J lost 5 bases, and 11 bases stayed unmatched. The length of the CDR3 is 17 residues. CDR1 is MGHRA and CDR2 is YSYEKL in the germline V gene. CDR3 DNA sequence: TGCGCCAGCAGTTTCCTTTGGACTAGCGGGAAAGACAATGAGCAGTTCTTC. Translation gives CASSFLWTSGKDNEQFF.

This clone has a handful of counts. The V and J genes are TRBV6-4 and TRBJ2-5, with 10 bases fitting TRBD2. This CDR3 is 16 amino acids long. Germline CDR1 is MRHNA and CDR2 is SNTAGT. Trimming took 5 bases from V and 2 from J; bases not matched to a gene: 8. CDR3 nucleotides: TGTGCCAGCAGTTTCCTAGCGGGAGCCTCTCAAGAGACCCAGTACTTC. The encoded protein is CASSFLAGASQETQYF.

The CDR3 region has the DNA TGTGCCAGTATTATTCCGGAGGGGACAGGGGGCAAGGAGGGTCAGCCCCAGCATTTT. Encoded protein: CASIIPEGTGGKEGQPQHF. The chain has TRBV19 and TRBJ1-5; 12 bases map to TRBD1. Looked up from germline, CDR1 is LNHDA and CDR2 is SQIVND (reference sequence). The CDR3 is 19 residues long. V trimming: 7 bases; J trimming: 6 bases; junction bases outside the gene matches: 19.

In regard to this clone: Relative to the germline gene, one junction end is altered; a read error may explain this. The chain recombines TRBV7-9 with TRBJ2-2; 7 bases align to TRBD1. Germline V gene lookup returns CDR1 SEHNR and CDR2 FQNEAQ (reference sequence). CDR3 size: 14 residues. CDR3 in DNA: TGTTCCAGCATCCAATACAGGGGAACCGGGGAGCTGTTTTTT. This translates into CSSIQYRGTGELFF.

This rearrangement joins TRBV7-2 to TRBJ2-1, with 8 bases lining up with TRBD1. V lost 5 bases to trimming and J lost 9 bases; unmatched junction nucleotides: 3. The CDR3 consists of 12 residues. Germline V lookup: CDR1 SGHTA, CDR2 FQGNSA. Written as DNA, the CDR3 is TGTGCCAGCAGCAAACAGGGGGGTGAGCAGTTCTTC. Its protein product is CASSKQGGEQFF.

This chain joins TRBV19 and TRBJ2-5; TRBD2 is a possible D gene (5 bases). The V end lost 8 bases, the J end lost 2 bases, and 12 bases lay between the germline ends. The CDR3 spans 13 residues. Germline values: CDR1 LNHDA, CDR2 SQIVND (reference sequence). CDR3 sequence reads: CASGVALQETQYF. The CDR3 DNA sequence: TGTGCCAGTGGAGTAGCGTTACAAGAGACCCAGTACTTC.

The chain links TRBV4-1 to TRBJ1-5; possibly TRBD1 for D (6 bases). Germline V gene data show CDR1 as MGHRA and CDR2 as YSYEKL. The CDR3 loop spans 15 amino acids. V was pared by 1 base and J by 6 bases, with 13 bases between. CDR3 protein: CASSQAGQLVQPQHF. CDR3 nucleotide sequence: TGCGCCAGCAGCCAAGCGGGACAACTAGTTCAGCCCCAGCATTTT.

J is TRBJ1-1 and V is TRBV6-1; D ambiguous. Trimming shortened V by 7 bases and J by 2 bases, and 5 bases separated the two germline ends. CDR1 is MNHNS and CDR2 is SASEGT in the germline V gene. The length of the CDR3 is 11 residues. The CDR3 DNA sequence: TGTGCCAGCATACTCAACACTGAAGCTTTCTTT. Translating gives CASILNTEAFF.

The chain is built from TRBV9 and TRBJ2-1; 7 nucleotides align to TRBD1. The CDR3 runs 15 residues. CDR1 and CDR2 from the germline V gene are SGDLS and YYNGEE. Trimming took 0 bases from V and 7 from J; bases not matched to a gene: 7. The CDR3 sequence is CASSVGAVQGNEQFF. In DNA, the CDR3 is TGTGCCAGCAGCGTAGGGGCGGTACAGGGGAATGAGCAGTTCTTC.

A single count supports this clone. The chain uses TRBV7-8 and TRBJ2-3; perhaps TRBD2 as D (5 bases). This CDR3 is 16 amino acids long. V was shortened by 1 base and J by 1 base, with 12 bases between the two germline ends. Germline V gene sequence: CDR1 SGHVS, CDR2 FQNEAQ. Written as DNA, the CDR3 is TGTGCCAGCAGCTTAGAGCGGCCTGGGGGCACAGATACGCAGTATTTT. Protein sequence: CASSLERPGGTDTQYF.

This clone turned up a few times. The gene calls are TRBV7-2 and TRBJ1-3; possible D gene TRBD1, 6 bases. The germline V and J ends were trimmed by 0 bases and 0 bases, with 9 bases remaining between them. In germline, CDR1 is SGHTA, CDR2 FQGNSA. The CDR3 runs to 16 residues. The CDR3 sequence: CASSLAWTASGNTIYF. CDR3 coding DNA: TGTGCCAGCAGCTTAGCTTGGACAGCCTCTGGAAACACCATATATTTT. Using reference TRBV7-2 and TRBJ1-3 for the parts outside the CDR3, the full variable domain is GAGVSQSPSNKVTEKGKDVELRCDPISGHTALYWYRQSLGQGLEFLIYFQGNSAPDKSGLPSDRFSAERTGGSVSTLTIQRTQQEDSAVYLCASSLAWTASGNTIYFGEGSWLTVV.

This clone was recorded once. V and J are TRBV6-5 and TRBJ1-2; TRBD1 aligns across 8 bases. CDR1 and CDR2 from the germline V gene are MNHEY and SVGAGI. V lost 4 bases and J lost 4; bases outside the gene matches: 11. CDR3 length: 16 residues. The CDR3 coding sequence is TGTGCCAGCAGTTCACGCTCAGGGGGCGCTTTCTATGGCTACACCTTC. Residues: CASSSRSGGAFYGYTF.

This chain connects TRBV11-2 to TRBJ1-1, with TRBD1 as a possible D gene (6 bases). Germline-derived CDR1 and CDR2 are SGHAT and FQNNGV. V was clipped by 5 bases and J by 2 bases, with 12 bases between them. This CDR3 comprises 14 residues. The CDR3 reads CASSAPDSNTEAFF. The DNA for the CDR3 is TGTGCCAGCAGCGCCCCGGACAGCAACACTGAAGCTTTCTTT.

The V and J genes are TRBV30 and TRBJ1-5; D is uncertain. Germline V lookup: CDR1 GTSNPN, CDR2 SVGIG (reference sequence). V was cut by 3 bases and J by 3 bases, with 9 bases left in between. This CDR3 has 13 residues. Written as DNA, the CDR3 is TGTGCCTGGAGAGTCAGGCCCAATCAGCCCCAGCATTTT. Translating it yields CAWRVRPNQPQHF.

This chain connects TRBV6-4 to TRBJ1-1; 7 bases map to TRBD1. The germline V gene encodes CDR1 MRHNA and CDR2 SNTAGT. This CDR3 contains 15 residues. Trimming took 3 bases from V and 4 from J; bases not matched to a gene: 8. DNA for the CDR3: TGTGCCAGCAGTGAAACGGGACAGAGGGCCACTGAAGCTTTCTTT. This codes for CASSETGQRATEAFF.

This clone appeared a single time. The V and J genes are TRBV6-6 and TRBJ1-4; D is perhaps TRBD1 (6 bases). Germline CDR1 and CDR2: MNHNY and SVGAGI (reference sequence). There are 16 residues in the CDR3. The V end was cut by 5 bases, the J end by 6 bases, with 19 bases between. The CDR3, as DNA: TGTGCCAGCAGTCCCGGACGACAGGAGATTTATGAAAAACTGTTTTTT. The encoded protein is CASSPGRQEIYEKLFF.

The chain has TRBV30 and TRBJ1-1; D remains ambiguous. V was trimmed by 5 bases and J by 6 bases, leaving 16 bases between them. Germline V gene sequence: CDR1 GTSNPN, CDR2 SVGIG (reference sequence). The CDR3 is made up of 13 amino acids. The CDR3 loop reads CAWGEASFPEAFF. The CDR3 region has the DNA TGTGCCTGGGGAGAAGCGAGTTTCCCTGAAGCTTTCTTT.

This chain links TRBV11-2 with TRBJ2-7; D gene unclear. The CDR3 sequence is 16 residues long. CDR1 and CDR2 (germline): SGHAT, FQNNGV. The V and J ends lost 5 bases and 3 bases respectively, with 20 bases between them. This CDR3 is CASSPSGVVSLYEQYF. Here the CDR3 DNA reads TGTGCCAGCAGCCCCTCGGGTGTAGTTTCCCTCTACGAGCAGTACTTC. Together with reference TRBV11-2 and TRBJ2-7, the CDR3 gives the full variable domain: EAGVAQSPRYKIIEKRQSVAFWCNPISGHATLYWYQQILGQGPKLLIQFQNNGVVDDSQLPKDRFSAERLKGVDSTLKIQPAKLEDSAVYLCASSPSGVVSLYEQYFGPGTRLTVT.